This TCR beta chain was recorded in a study of CD8 T cells in Susac syndrome. Random-hexamer reverse transcription was applied to about 0.45 to 1 ug RNA. Amplification of TCR beta CDR3 was carried out by immunoSEQ multiplex PCR, which covered 54 Vbeta and 13 Jbeta segments. TCRdb called the immunoSEQ multiplex PCR reads again in MiXCR, with one record for every CDR3 protein. The sample records under 550,000 distinct CDR3 sequences, more than 80% being singletons. This clonotype was seen once. CDR3 length: 16 residues. The germline V and J ends were trimmed by 2 bases and 3 bases, with 14 bases remaining between them. CDR1 is MGHRA and CDR2 is YSYEKL in the germline V gene.

The sample taken for sequencing was CD8+ T cells from PBMCs. This TCR was recovered from a human donor with multiple sclerosis. The chain carries TRBV4-1 and TRBJ1-5; no reliable D call. CDR3: CASSQQDLGSNQPQHF. The CDR3, as DNA: TGCGCCAGCAGCCAACAAGACCTGGGTTCCAATCAGCCCCAGCATTTT.